Each of the 11 T cell receptor beta chains below was sequenced from the same sample in a study of blood T cell repertoires in COVID-19. The data were produced by immunoSEQ multiplex PCR, yet TCRdb's version contains in-frame clones alone and is incomplete. The sample has over 250,000 clones, 70% to 90% seen once. Sequencing used peripheral blood. The receptors were gathered from a woman in her sixties or seventies with acute or convalescent COVID-19.

This clone was seen once. The rearrangement joins TRBV2 to TRBJ2-1; 10 nucleotides match TRBD1. CDR1 SNHLY and CDR2 FYNNEI come from the germline V gene. The CDR3 is made up of 16 amino acids. The V segment lost 6 bases and the J segment 8 bases; nucleotides outside the gene matches: 13. This CDR3 reads CASRPEPGQGIYEQFF. CDR3 bases: TGTGCCAGCAGACCTGAGCCGGGACAGGGGATCTATGAGCAGTTCTTC. The complete variable domain, with remaining parts taken from reference TRBV2 and TRBJ2-1, reads EPEVTQTPSHQVTQMGQEVILRCVPISNHLYFYWYRQILGQKVEFLVSFYNNEISEKSEIFDDQFSVERPDGSNFTLKIRSTKLEDSAMYFCASRPEPGQGIYEQFFGPGTRLTVL.

The chain uses TRBV5-8 and TRBJ2-5; TRBD1 aligns across 12 bases. CDR1 and CDR2 from the germline V gene are SGHTS and YDEGEE. The CDR3 contains 16 residues. Losses at the gene ends were 3 bases for V and 3 bases for J; bases not matched to a gene: 6. CDR3 sequence: CASSSLGTGGEETQYF. For the CDR3, the DNA is TGTGCCAGCAGCTCGTTAGGGACAGGGGGCGAAGAGACCCAGTACTTC. Full variable domain (outside the CDR3, taken from reference TRBV5-8 and TRBJ2-5): EAGVTQSPTHLIKTRGQQATLRCSPISGHTSVYWYQQALGLGLQFLLWYDEGEERNRGNFPPRFSGRQFPNYSSELNVNALELEDSALYLCASSSLGTGGEETQYFGPGTRLLVL.

The rearrangement links TRBV10-2 to TRBJ2-7, with D perhaps TRBD2 (5 bases). Deletions cut 6 bases from V and 5 bases from J, with 23 bases between. This CDR3 comprises 16 residues. The germline V gene has CDR1 WSHSY and CDR2 SAAADI. The CDR3 DNA sequence: TGCGCCAGCAGGGGGTCGGCGCGGGCGAAGGATAACGAGCAGTACTTC. This sequence encodes CASRGSARAKDNEQYF.

This chain links TRBV5-6 with TRBJ2-2; D not certain. V was clipped by 4 bases and J by 9 bases, with 10 bases between them. This CDR3 has 12 residues. CDR1 and CDR2 (germline): SGHDT, YYEEEE. CDR3 loop: CASSAGFRELFF. The CDR3 region has the DNA TGTGCCAGCAGCGCCGGTTTCCGGGAGCTGTTTTTT. Using reference TRBV5-6 and TRBJ2-2 for the parts outside the CDR3, the full variable domain is DAGVTQSPTHLIKTRGQQVTLRCSPKSGHDTVSWYQQALGQGPQFIFQYYEEEERQRGNFPDRFSGHQFPNYSSELNVNALLLGDSALYLCASSAGFRELFFGEGSRLTVL.

The chain joins TRBV2 to TRBJ2-6, with a possible D match to TRBD2 (5 bases). Germline CDR1 SNHLY, CDR2 FYNNEI. This CDR3 region has 15 residues. Trimming pared 6 bases from V and 2 bases from J, leaving 11 bases between. CDR3 bases: TGTGCCAGCAGGCTTGAGGGAACTGGGGCCAACGTCCTGACTTTC. Translation gives CASRLEGTGANVLTF.

V gene TRBV7-3 combines with J gene TRBJ1-1; possible D gene TRBD1, 5 bases. V lost 2 bases and J 6 bases, leaving 10 bases between the germline ends. Germline V gives CDR1 SGHTA, CDR2 FQGTGA. CDR3 length: 13 amino acids. CDR3 region: CASSLLGEAEAFF. CDR3 coding DNA: TGTGCCAGCAGCTTACTAGGGGAGGCTGAAGCTTTCTTT.

V is TRBV7-3 and J is TRBJ2-1, with no clear D. The CDR3 is 12 amino acids. V was clipped by 2 bases and J by 9 bases, with 8 bases between them. Germline-derived CDR1 and CDR2 are SGHTA and FQGTGA. CDR3 bases: TGTGCCAGCAGCTTAGACTTTAGTGAGCAGTTCTTC. It codes for CASSLDFSEQFF.

The CDR3: CASSPVGGSILGYTF. The CDR3 DNA is TGTGCCAGCAGCCCGGTCGGGGGGTCTATTCTTGGCTACACCTTC. V is TRBV7-9 and J is TRBJ1-2; a weak D match, TRBD1 (5 bases). CDR1 and CDR2 (germline): SEHNR, FQNEAQ (reference sequence). The CDR3 is 15 residues long. The germline V and J ends were trimmed by 5 bases and 7 bases, with 20 bases remaining between them.

V usage is TRBV18 and J usage is TRBJ1-5, with D perhaps TRBD1 (6 bases). V was trimmed by 3 bases and J by 1 base, leaving 10 bases between them. This CDR3 spans 15 amino acids. Per germline, CDR1 KGHSH and CDR2 LQKENI. CDR3 coding DNA: TGTGCCAGCTCACCGAGTGGACAGAGCAATCAGCCCCAGCATTTT. Amino acids: CASSPSGQSNQPQHF.

V gene TRBV7-9 combines with J gene TRBJ1-3; TRBD1 agrees at 7 bases. With 0 bases clipped from V and 2 bases from J, the junction kept 4 bases outside the gene matches. Germline V CDR1 and CDR2: SEHNR, FQNEAQ (reference sequence). CDR3 length: 16 amino acids. In nucleotides, the CDR3 is TGTGCCAGCAGCTTAGCTTCACAGGGGCCTGGAAACACCATATATTTT. It translates to CASSLASQGPGNTIYF.

This chain connects TRBV6-5 to TRBJ1-2; perhaps TRBD1 as D (5 bases). The CDR3 totals 15 residues. Trimming took 6 bases from V and 4 from J, leaving 18 bases between them. CDR1 is MNHEY, CDR2 SVGAGI, per germline. CDR3: CASREQGAGGYGYTF. CDR3 DNA: TGTGCCAGCAGGGAGCAGGGCGCTGGTGGCTATGGCTACACCTTC.